Sequencing of this TCR beta chain was carried out in a study of T cells after yellow fever vaccination. Whole-study context: Where fractions had low cell numbers, libraries were prepared from them with the SMART-Seq v4 Ultra Low Input RNA kit. Overall study findings and caveats: Most clones from primary vaccination resurfaced after the booster (about 95% CD4, 88% CD8).

It was through 5'RACE template switching that TCR cDNA was made, with a universal primer site and UMIs added. Using its own MiXCR run on the 5' RACE reads, TCRdb lists one record per CDR3 protein. The sample has about 340,000 distinct CDR3 sequences; around an eighth are singletons. The CDR3 is 13 amino acids. In germline, CDR1 is MNHEY, CDR2 SVGEGT. Trimming pared 5 bases from V and 6 bases from J, leaving 12 bases between. On this clonotype: Its specificity is not known.

This specimen was CD4+ T cells sorted from PBMCs, taken 15 days after the yellow fever booster vaccination. The V and J genes are TRBV6-2 or TRBV6-3 and TRBJ2-3; D gene unclear. The origin of this receptor is a man aged 18 to 35 who received the YFV17D yellow fever vaccine. The chain's CDR3 is CASSRTVSDTQYF. CDR3 in DNA: TGTGCCAGCAGTCGGACCGTAAGCGATACGCAGTATTTT.